This T cell receptor beta chain originates from a study of control samples from healthy donors and cancer patients. The CDR3 length is 13 residues. The V gene lost 2 bases and the J gene lost 8 bases, with 9 bases spanning the gap. Per germline, CDR1 KGHSH and CDR2 LQKENI. Repertoires were generated with immunoSEQ multiplex PCR, while TCRdb's copy carries only in-frame clones and drops some. Of about 54,000 clones listed, around 97% are singletons. This sequence originates from a woman in her thirties in good health. Sequenced material: blood. V gene TRBV18 combines with J gene TRBJ1-4, with a weak D call TRBD1 (6 bases). For the CDR3, the DNA is TGTGCCAGCTCACCAGGGGGCAAAGAAAAACTGTTTTTT. This sequence encodes CASSPGGKEKLFF. Full variable domain (remainder filled in from reference TRBV18 and TRBJ1-4): NAGVMQNPRHLVRRRGQEARLRCSPMKGHSHVYWYRQLPEEGLKFMVYLQKENIIDESGMPKERFSAEFPKEGPSILRIQQVVRGDSAAYFCASSPGGKEKLFFGSGTQLSVL.